This T cell receptor beta chain was observed in a study (dated by TCRdb to 2015 to 2017). Regarding the complete study: The study tested whether tumor-infiltrating Tregs in breast cancer are recruited from blood Tregs or converted in situ from other CD4+ T cell subsets.

Naive CD4+ T cells were purified with the Miltenyi Naive CD4+ T Cell Isolation kit, with Tregs depleted using CD25 microbeads. Tregs, naive and memory CD4+ T cells from tumor, blood and ipsilateral draining lymph nodes of roughly 5 breast cancer patients underwent full-length TCR alpha and beta sequencing. Ficoll density gradient centrifugation was used to isolate mononuclear cells from either lymph nodes or roughly 50 ml of peripheral blood. Sorted cell populations were confirmed by FACS to exceed 90% purity. Here is what the overall study found, with its caveats: Tumor-infiltrating Treg TCR alpha and beta sequences overlapped most with tumor naive CD4+ T cells, then with blood naive CD4+ T cells. In terms of TCR gene usage, tumor memory CD4+ T cells clustered together with blood and lymph node memory CD4+ cells, as well as with lymph node naive CD4+ cells. Validation in the larger cohort was restricted to a single TCR beta V-J rearrangement rather than whole repertoires.

Full-length TCR variable regions were amplified by 5' RACE PCR with constant-region reverse primers, and semi-nested PCR with Nested Universal Primer A was subsequently performed. The ReliaPrep RNA Cell Miniprep System was used to extract total RNA, which was then reverse transcribed into 5'RACE-ready cDNA with the SMARTer RACE 5'/3' Kit. An Illumina MiSeq was used to sequence the full-length TCR alpha and beta libraries, which had been barcoded with multiplex adaptors. As for the authors' bioinformatics: Sequencing data were pooled across the five patients for each of nine subset-tissue groups and compared by unsupervised clustering of TCR gene usage. The Morisita-Horn index was used to calculate repertoire similarity, with shared sequences weighted according to their contribution to each repertoire. TCRdb redid the processing of the public reads, applying fastp at Q25 and MiXCR, and retained in-frame beta chains. Identical CDR3 protein sequences are pooled into one entry, listed with their most common genes and DNA. None of the V and J calls come from the authors' own analysis; TCRdb made them. The sample table lists about 54,000 distinct CDR3 sequences, roughly a sixth of them with a count of one. The ten largest clones add up to 2% to 2.5% of the sample.

This clonotype appeared a few times. It has no known antigen specificity. The record has no base qualities; no much larger clone is one base away. The germline V gene supplies CDR1 SGHRS and CDR2 YFSETQ. CDR3 length: 16 amino acids, cysteine to phenylalanine. Just CDR3 DNA is preserved here, 48 bases in frame from base 1. V lost 3 bases and J lost 2 bases, and the count of bases not matched to a germline gene is 9. This chain is built from TRBV5-1 and TRBJ2-7; a stretch of 9 junction bases matches TRBD2. The receptor was isolated from a female donor with breast cancer. The specimen was naive CD4+ T cells sorted from blood. What the cell subset or site label conveys for this sample: naive CD4+ T cells, CD4+CD45RA+CD25-. The DNA sequence reads TGCGCCAGCAGCTCCCTTAGCGGGAGTGGGCCCTACGAGCAGTACTTC. Its translation is CASSSLSGSGPYEQYF. Reference TRBV5-1 and TRBJ2-7 genes cover what lies past the CDR3, so the full variable domain is KAGVTQTPRYLIKTRGQQVTLSCSPISGHRSVSWYQQTPGQGLQFLFEYFSETQRNKGNFPGRFSGRQFSNSRSEMNVSTLELGDSALYLCASSSLSGSGPYEQYFGPGTRLTVT.